Listed below are T cell receptor beta chains from one sample, sequenced in a study of blood T cell repertoires in COVID-19. The data were produced by immunoSEQ multiplex PCR, yet TCRdb's version contains in-frame clones alone and is incomplete. The sample yields about 290,000 clones, 89% seen once. Input material: PBMCs or T cells enriched from blood (not recorded which). The receptor source for this set is a woman in her forties who had recovered from COVID-19. Each CDR3 is given with its conserved first and last residue. Fields, in order: J gene, clone size, V gene, D gene, CDR3 protein, CDR3 DNA. D genes are given only for firm matches. Rows may omit the clone size; those that give it use once, few, many or a size class.

J gene: TRBJ1-1; clone size: -; V gene: TRBV10-3; D gene: TRBD1; CDR3 protein: CAIRPGQGGTEAFF; CDR3 DNA: TGTGCCATCAGACCGGGACAGGGAGGCACTGAAGCTTTCTTT
J gene: TRBJ1-2; clone size: few; V gene: TRBV28; D gene: TRBD1; CDR3 protein: CASMVGQGSSYGYTF; CDR3 DNA: TGTGCCAGCATGGTAGGACAGGGGAGCAGCTATGGCTACACCTTC
J gene: TRBJ2-5; clone size: once; V gene: TRBV30; D gene: TRBD2; CDR3 protein: CAWSVGAGGPSLETQYF; CDR3 DNA: TGTGCCTGGAGTGTAGGGGCGGGGGGGCCAAGTCTAGAGACCCAGTACTTC
J gene: TRBJ2-1; clone size: -; V gene: TRBV5-4; D gene: TRBD2; CDR3 protein: CASSLVGGAYNEQFF; CDR3 DNA: TGTGCCAGCAGCTTGGTGGGGGGGGCCTACAATGAGCAGTTCTTC
J gene: TRBJ2-2; clone size: -; V gene: TRBV3-1/TRBV3-2; D gene: -; CDR3 protein: CASSQTGAANTGELFF; CDR3 DNA: TGTGCCAGCAGCCAAACAGGAGCAGCGAACACCGGGGAGCTGTTTTTT
J gene: TRBJ1-2; clone size: -; V gene: TRBV6-5; D gene: TRBD1; CDR3 protein: CASSYSRDRGDGYTF; CDR3 DNA: TGTGCCAGCAGTTACTCACGGGACAGGGGGGATGGCTACACCTTC
J gene: TRBJ2-3; clone size: -; V gene: TRBV5-1; D gene: TRBD1; CDR3 protein: CASSSETGTVDTQYF; CDR3 DNA: TGCGCCAGCAGCTCAGAGACAGGGACGGTGGATACGCAGTATTTT
J gene: TRBJ1-5; clone size: -; V gene: TRBV30; D gene: -; CDR3 protein: CAWEQGADQPQHF; CDR3 DNA: TGTGCCTGGGAACAGGGTGCCGATCAGCCCCAGCATTTT
J gene: TRBJ2-7; clone size: -; V gene: TRBV3-1/TRBV3-2; D gene: -; CDR3 protein: CASSHGLPGEQYF; CDR3 DNA: TGTGCCAGCAGCCATGGGCTCCCTGGGGAGCAGTACTTC
J gene: TRBJ2-7; clone size: -; V gene: TRBV6-5; D gene: TRBD1; CDR3 protein: CASGEPGQGDQQYF; CDR3 DNA: TGTGCCAGCGGAGAACCGGGACAGGGGGATCAGCAGTACTTC
J gene: TRBJ1-1; clone size: -; V gene: TRBV7-6; D gene: TRBD1; CDR3 protein: CASSFRDRGGTEAFF; CDR3 DNA: TGTGCCAGCAGCTTCCGGGACAGGGGGGGAACTGAAGCTTTCTTT
J gene: TRBJ2-1; clone size: once; V gene: TRBV29-1; D gene: -; CDR3 protein: CSVGENNEQFF; CDR3 DNA: TGCAGCGTTGGTGAGAACAATGAGCAGTTCTTC